The entry below gives a single T cell receptor beta chain sequence along with its context. Its specificity is unknown. The sample originates from a study of T-cell memory formation after mild COVID-19. TCRdb ran MiXCR on the 5' RACE reads and lists one entry per CDR3 protein. This table has more than 300,000 distinct CDR3 sequences, 20% to 25% appearing once. Study-level findings and limits: The study detected some responding clones in pre-infection memory, suggesting cross-reactive memory joined.

The sequenced material came from PBMCs or a T cell subset sorted from them (not recorded which). This TCR came from a man between 18 and 29 years old who had mild COVID-19 (a few samples of this study predate the infection). Cell type and time point are not known.

This chain's CDR3 is CASSPSGQEPGLAPDTQYF. The CDR3 bases are TGTGCCAGCAGTCCGTCCGGACAGGAGCCCGGGTTGGCACCAGATACGCAGTATTTT. The V gene is TRBV12-3 or TRBV12-4, the J gene TRBJ2-3; 7 bases are a match to TRBD1. Trimming took 5 bases from V and 4 from J; bases not matched to a gene: 21. The CDR3 totals 19 residues.